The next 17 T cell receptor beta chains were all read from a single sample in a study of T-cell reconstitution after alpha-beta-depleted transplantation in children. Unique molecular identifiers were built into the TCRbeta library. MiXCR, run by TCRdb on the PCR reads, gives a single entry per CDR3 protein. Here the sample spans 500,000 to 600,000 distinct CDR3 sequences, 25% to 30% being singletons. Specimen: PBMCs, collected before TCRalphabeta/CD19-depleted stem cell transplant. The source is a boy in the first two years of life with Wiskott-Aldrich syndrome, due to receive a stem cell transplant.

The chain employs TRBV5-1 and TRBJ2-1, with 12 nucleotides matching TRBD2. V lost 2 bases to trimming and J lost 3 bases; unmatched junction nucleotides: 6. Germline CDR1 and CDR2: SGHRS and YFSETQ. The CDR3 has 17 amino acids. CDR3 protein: CASSLTSGRRGYNEQFF. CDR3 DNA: TGCGCCAGCAGCTTAACTAGCGGGAGGAGAGGCTACAATGAGCAGTTCTTC.

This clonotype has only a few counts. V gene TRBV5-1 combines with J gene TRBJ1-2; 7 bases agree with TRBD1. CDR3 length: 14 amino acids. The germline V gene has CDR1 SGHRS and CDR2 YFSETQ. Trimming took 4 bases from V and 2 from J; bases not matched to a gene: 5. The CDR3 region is CASSRDSINYGYTF. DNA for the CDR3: TGCGCCAGCAGCAGGGACAGCATAAACTATGGCTACACCTTC.

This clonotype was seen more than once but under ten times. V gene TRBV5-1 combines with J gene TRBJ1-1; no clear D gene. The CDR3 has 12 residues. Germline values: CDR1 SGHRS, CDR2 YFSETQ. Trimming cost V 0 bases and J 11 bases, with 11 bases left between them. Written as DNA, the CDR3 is TGCGCCAGCAGCTTGGACGTTTCCGAGGCTTTCTTT. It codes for CASSLDVSEAFF.

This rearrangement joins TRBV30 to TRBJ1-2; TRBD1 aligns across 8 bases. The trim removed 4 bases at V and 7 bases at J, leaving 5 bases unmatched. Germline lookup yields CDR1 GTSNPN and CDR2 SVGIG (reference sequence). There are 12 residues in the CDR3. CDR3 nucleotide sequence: TGTGCCTGGACGACAGGGGCGGTTGGCTACACCTTC. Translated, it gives CAWTTGAVGYTF.

For the CDR3, the DNA is TGCGCCAGCAGCTTGGACTGGTACCAAGAGACCCAGTACTTC. Residues: CASSLDWYQETQYF. The chain has TRBV5-1 and TRBJ2-5; D is ambiguous. The CDR3 is 14 residues long. The V gene lost 0 bases and the J gene lost 0 bases, with 6 bases spanning the gap. CDR1 is SGHRS, CDR2 YFSETQ, per germline.

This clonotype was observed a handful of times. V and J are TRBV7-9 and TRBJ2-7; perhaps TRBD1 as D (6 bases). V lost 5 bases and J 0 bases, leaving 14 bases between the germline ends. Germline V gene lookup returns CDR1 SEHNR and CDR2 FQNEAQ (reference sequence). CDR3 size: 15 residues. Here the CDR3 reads CASSPDQGGSYEQYF. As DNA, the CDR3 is TGTGCCAGCAGCCCAGACCAAGGGGGCTCCTACGAGCAGTACTTC.

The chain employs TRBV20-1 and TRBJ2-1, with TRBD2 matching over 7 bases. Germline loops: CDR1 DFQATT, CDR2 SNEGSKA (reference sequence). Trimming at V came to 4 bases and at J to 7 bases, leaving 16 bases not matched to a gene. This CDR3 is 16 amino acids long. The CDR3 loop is CSAIPATSPIGNEQFF. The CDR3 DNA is TGCAGTGCTATCCCCGCGACTAGCCCCATCGGGAATGAGCAGTTCTTC.

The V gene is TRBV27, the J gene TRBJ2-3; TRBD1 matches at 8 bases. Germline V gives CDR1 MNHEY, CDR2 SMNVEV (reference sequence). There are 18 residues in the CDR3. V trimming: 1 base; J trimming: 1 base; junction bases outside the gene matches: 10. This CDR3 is CASSLFRGQGIGTDTQYF. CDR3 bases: TGTGCCAGCAGTTTATTCCGAGGACAGGGAATTGGCACAGATACGCAGTATTTT.

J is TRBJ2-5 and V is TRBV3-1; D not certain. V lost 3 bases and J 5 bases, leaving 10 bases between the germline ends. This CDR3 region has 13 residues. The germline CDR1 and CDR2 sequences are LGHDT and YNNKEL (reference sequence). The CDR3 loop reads CASSHRARETQYF. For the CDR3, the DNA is TGTGCCAGCAGCCATAGAGCCCGGGAGACCCAGTACTTC.

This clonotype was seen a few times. Here the CDR3 reads CSASQGTSGRIEQFF. The CDR3 nucleotides read TGCAGTGCTAGCCAAGGGACTAGCGGGAGAATTGAGCAGTTCTTC. The V and J genes are TRBV20-1 and TRBJ2-1; 14 nucleotides align to TRBD2. Germline CDR1 reads DFQATT; CDR2 reads SNEGSKA (reference sequence). The junction had 7 bases not matched to a gene; V was cut back by 3 bases and J by 9 bases. The CDR3 contains 15 residues.

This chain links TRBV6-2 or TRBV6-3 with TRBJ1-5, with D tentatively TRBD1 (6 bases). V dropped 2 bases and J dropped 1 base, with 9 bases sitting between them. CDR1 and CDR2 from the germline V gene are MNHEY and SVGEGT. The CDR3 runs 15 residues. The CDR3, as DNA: TGTGCCAGCAGTTACGCGGGACACAGCAATCAGCCCCAGCATTTT. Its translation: CASSYAGHSNQPQHF.

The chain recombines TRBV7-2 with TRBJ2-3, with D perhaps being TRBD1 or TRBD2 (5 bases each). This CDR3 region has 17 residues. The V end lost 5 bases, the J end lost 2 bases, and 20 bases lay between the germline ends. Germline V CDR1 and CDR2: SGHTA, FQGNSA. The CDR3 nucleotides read TGTGCCAGCAGCCACAGGTCCCATGTCGGGACCACAGATACGCAGTATTTT. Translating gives CASSHRSHVGTTDTQYF.

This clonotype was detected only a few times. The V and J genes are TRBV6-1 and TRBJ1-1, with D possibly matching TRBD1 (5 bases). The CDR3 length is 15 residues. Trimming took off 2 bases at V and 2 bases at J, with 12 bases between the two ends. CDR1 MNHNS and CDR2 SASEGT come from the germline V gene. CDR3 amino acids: CASSELGGGNTEAFF. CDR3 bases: TGTGCCAGCAGTGAATTGGGCGGGGGAAACACTGAAGCTTTCTTT.

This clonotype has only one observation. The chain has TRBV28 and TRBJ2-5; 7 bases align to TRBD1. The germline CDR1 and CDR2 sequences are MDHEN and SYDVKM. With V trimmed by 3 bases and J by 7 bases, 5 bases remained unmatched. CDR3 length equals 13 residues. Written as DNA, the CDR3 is TGTGCCAGCAGTTTGCCGACAGGGCGGACCCAGTACTTC. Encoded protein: CASSLPTGRTQYF.

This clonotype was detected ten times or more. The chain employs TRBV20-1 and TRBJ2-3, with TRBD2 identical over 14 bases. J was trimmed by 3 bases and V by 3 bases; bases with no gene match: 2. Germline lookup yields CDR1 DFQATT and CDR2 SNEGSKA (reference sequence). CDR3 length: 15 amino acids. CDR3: CSARGLAGATDTQYF. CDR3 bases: TGCAGTGCTAGGGGACTAGCGGGGGCAACAGATACGCAGTATTTT.

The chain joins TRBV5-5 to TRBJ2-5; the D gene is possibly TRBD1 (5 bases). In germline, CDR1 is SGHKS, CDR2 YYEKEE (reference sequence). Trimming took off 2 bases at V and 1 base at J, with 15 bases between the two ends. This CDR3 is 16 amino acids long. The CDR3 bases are TGTGCCAGCAGCTTCAGTCCGACAGTTACCCAAGAGACCCAGTACTTC. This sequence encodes CASSFSPTVTQETQYF.

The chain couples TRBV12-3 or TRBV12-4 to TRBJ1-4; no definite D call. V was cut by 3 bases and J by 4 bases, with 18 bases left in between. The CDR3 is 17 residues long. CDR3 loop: CASSFRPSWIINEKLFF. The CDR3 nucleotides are TGTGCCAGCAGTTTTAGGCCTTCGTGGATAATTAATGAAAAACTGTTTTTT.